These T cell receptor beta chains were read from a single sample in a study of shared clonotypes between healthy human individuals. The repertoire was sequenced with immunoSEQ multiplex PCR; TCRdb's copy has only in-frame clones and lacks some. The sample contains some 2,000,000 clones, approximately 94% of which appear only once. Source material: naive CD4+ T cells sorted from blood. The receptors come from a man aged 18-30 years in good health. Both conserved end residues are part of each CDR3. Fields, in order: J gene, V gene, clone size, CDR3 protein. Size tells how often a clone was seen (once, few, many) or the class of an expanded clone, and some rows leave it out.

j_call: TRBJ1-1; v_call: TRBV4-2; clone_size: NA; cdr3_aa: CASSQVGYTEAFF
j_call: TRBJ2-5; v_call: TRBV7-8; clone_size: NA; cdr3_aa: CASILNSWQGGQETQYF
j_call: TRBJ2-7; v_call: TRBV6-6; clone_size: NA; cdr3_aa: CASSGSPYEQYF
j_call: TRBJ1-3; v_call: TRBV7-2; clone_size: NA; cdr3_aa: CASSLGRGPSRNTIYF
j_call: TRBJ2-7; v_call: TRBV7-2; clone_size: NA; cdr3_aa: CASNPSGVRGEQYF
j_call: TRBJ1-6; v_call: TRBV5-6; clone_size: once; cdr3_aa: CASSSPPGNSPLHF
j_call: TRBJ1-5; v_call: TRBV18; clone_size: NA; cdr3_aa: CASSSDVGLINNQPQHF
j_call: TRBJ1-5; v_call: TRBV19; clone_size: NA; cdr3_aa: CASSIGGNSNQPQHF
j_call: TRBJ1-1; v_call: TRBV7-9; clone_size: NA; cdr3_aa: CASSLAGLNTEAFF
j_call: TRBJ2-6; v_call: TRBV7-9; clone_size: once; cdr3_aa: CASSLAWTGRSGANVLTF
j_call: TRBJ2-6; v_call: TRBV6-5; clone_size: NA; cdr3_aa: CASSTSGANVLTF
j_call: TRBJ2-5; v_call: TRBV5-1; clone_size: NA; cdr3_aa: CASSRSLASQETQYF
j_call: TRBJ2-1; v_call: TRBV6-1; clone_size: NA; cdr3_aa: CASSEADYRGSFF
j_call: TRBJ2-5; v_call: TRBV6-1; clone_size: NA; cdr3_aa: CASSDPGRRANF
j_call: TRBJ2-5; v_call: TRBV5-1; clone_size: NA; cdr3_aa: CASSPGAGETQYF
j_call: TRBJ2-3; v_call: TRBV5-1; clone_size: NA; cdr3_aa: CASRPGLAGDTQYF
j_call: TRBJ1-2; v_call: TRBV6-6; clone_size: NA; cdr3_aa: CASINDSANYGYTF
j_call: TRBJ1-1; v_call: TRBV30; clone_size: NA; cdr3_aa: CAWSVLRQMNTEAFF
j_call: TRBJ1-2; v_call: TRBV11-2; clone_size: NA; cdr3_aa: CASSLESRQNYGYTF
j_call: TRBJ1-4; v_call: TRBV5-1; clone_size: once; cdr3_aa: CASSLDQGSNEKLFF
j_call: TRBJ2-7; v_call: TRBV7-2; clone_size: NA; cdr3_aa: CASSLEGLAEYEQYF
j_call: TRBJ2-3; v_call: TRBV11-2; clone_size: NA; cdr3_aa: CASSLGGTSGRWDTQYF
j_call: TRBJ2-7; v_call: TRBV14; clone_size: once; cdr3_aa: CASSAFAGVGEQYF